The rows below give T cell receptor beta chains drawn from one sample of a study of early T cells in non-severe SARS-CoV-2 infection. Via MiXCR, TCRdb re-called the 5' RACE reads, giving one row per CDR3 protein. The sample has approximately 62,000 distinct CDR3 sequences; roughly an eighth are singletons. The specimen was whole blood. The source of these receptors is an adult who was a healthcare worker with PCR-confirmed SARS-CoV-2 infection or an uninfected control (not recorded which). Each CDR3 is given with its conserved first and last residue. The D gene is left open where the match is weak. Rows give clone size only sometimes, using once, few, many, or a class for an expanded clone.

TRBJ1-1,TRBV7-2,.,.,CAISNTEAFF,TGTGCCATCTCGAACACTGAAGCTTTCTTT
TRBJ1-1,TRBV29-1,.,many,CSVAWAMNTEAFF,TGCAGCGTTGCTTGGGCTATGAACACTGAAGCTTTCTTT
TRBJ2-3,TRBV28,TRBD1,many,CASSVGTARLEDTQYF,TGTGCCAGCAGTGTAGGGACAGCCCGACTCGAAGATACGCAGTATTTT
TRBJ2-2,TRBV12-3/TRBV12-4,TRBD2,few,CASSPRHTGTSYTGELFF,TGTGCCAGCAGTCCTAGGCACACAGGGACTAGTTACACCGGGGAGCTGTTTTTT
TRBJ2-1,TRBV7-2,TRBD1,many,CASSSFRGQHNEQFF,TGTGCCAGCAGCTCGTTTAGGGGGCAGCACAATGAGCAGTTCTTC
TRBJ1-4,TRBV6-1,TRBD1,many,CASSEATGDSNEKLFF,TGTGCCAGCAGTGAAGCGACAGGGGACTCTAATGAAAAACTGTTTTTT
TRBJ1-6,TRBV10-3,TRBD1,many,CAISAGQNYDSPLHF,TGTGCCATCAGTGCGGGACAGAATTATGATTCACCCCTCCACTTT
TRBJ2-1,TRBV7-2,.,few,CASSPRDRINEQFF,TGTGCCAGCAGCCCCCGAGACAGGATCAATGAGCAGTTCTTC
TRBJ2-1,TRBV4-1,TRBD2,.,CASSQGSGTPYNEQFF,TGCGCCAGCAGCCAAGGTAGCGGGACGCCCTACAATGAGCAGTTCTTC
TRBJ2-1,TRBV7-9,TRBD1,many,CASSPTGVEQFF,TGTGCCAGCAGCCCGACAGGGGTCGAGCAGTTCTTC
TRBJ1-2,TRBV5-1,TRBD1,few,CASSYRDRGDYGYTF,TGCGCCAGCAGCTACCGGGACAGGGGCGACTATGGCTACACCTTC
TRBJ2-2,TRBV19,TRBD2,many,CACWGGFGGELFF,TGTGCCTGCTGGGGGGGATTTGGCGGGGAGCTGTTTTTT
TRBJ2-5,TRBV14,.,many,CASSHQIKSRETQYF,TGTGCCAGCAGCCATCAGATCAAGTCAAGAGAGACCCAGTACTTC
TRBJ2-3,TRBV5-1,TRBD2,.,CASSLATSGSLDTQYF,TGCGCCAGCAGCTTGGCAACTAGCGGGAGTTTGGATACGCAGTATTTT